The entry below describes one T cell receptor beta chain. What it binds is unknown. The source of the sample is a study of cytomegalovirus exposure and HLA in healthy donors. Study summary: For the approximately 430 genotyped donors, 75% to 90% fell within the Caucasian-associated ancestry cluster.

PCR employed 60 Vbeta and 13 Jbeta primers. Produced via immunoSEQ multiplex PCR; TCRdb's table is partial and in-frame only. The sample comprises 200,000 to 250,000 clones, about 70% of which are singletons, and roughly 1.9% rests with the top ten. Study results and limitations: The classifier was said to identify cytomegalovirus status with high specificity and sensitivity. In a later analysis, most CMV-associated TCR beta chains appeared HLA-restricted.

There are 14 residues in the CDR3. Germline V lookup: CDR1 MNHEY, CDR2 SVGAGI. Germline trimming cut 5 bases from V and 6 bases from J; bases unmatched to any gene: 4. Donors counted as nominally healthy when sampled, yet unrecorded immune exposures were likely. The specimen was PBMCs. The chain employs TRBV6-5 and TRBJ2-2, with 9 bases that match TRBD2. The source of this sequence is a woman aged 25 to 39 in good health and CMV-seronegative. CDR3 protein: CASSERLAAGELFF. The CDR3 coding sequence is TGTGCCAGCAGTGAGCGACTAGCGGCCGGGGAGCTGTTTTTT.